The 29 T cell receptor beta chains listed next were all sequenced from one sample in a study of shared clonotypes between healthy human individuals. Method: immunoSEQ multiplex PCR; TCRdb's copy keeps in-frame clones and lacks some. The sample lists 2 million to 2.5 million clones, approximately 94% occurring once. The sequenced sample consisted of naive CD4+ T cells sorted from blood. The subset: CD45RA+ positively selected. Every receptor here comes from a man in his late teens or twenties in good health.

This clone was observed once. The chain joins TRBV25-1 to TRBJ1-6; a possible D gene is TRBD1 (5 bases). CDR3 size: 13 residues. V was cut by 8 bases and J by 5 bases, with 10 bases left in between. Germline assignment: CDR1 MGHDK and CDR2 SYGVNS. The CDR3 DNA is TGTGCCAGCGGCGGGACTCATAATTCACCCCTCCACTTT. This encodes CASGGTHNSPLHF. The full variable domain, in which reference TRBV25-1 and TRBJ1-6 provide the parts outside the CDR3, is EADIYQTPRYLVIGTGKKITLECSQTMGHDKMYWYQQDPGMELHLIHYSYGVNSTEKGDLSSESTVSRIRTEHFPLTLESARPSHTSQYLCASGGTHNSPLHFGNGTRLTVT.

V usage is TRBV7-9 and J usage is TRBJ2-7; the D gene is possibly TRBD2 (6 bases). Trimming took off 1 base at V and 6 bases at J, with 13 bases between the two ends. The CDR3 has 14 residues. Germline CDR1 SEHNR, CDR2 FQNEAQ (reference sequence). CDR3 sequence (DNA): TGTGCCAGCAGCTTAGTCGGGAGTTGGGCCGAGCAGTACTTC. Amino acid sequence: CASSLVGSWAEQYF.

As for this clone: This CDR3 is also generated by other DNA sequences in the sample. This chain connects TRBV25-1 to TRBJ1-2; D is undetermined. V was shortened by 4 bases and J by 2 bases, with 8 bases between the two germline ends. The CDR3 has 13 residues. Germline V gene data show CDR1 as MGHDK and CDR2 as SYGVNS. The CDR3 nucleotides read TGTGCCAGCAGTGTACAAGGGAACTATGGCTACACCTTC. This sequence encodes CASSVQGNYGYTF.

CDR3 DNA: TGTGCCTGGGGGACAGGGCGGGCTTTCTTT. Translation: CAWGTGRAFF. This sequence joins TRBV30 and TRBJ1-1, with 9 bases matching TRBD1. The ends lost 5 bases at V and 11 bases at J; junction bases unmatched: 3. This CDR3 comprises 10 residues. Germline loops: CDR1 GTSNPN, CDR2 SVGIG (reference sequence).

The chain is built from TRBV6-1 and TRBJ1-5; tentative D call: TRBD1 (5 bases). The CDR3 sequence is 13 residues long. Deletions cut 6 bases from V and 3 bases from J, with 9 bases between. Germline-derived CDR1 and CDR2 are MNHNS and SASEGT. CDR3 nucleotides: TGTGCCAGCAGCGGGACCTACAATCAGCCCCAGCATTTT. It specifies CASSGTYNQPQHF.

The CDR3 protein is CAIRESDSHEQYF. The CDR3 bases are TGTGCCATCAGAGAATCGGACAGCCACGAGCAGTACTTC. This chain connects TRBV10-3 to TRBJ2-7; D possibly corresponds to TRBD1 (6 bases). The germline V and J ends were trimmed by 6 bases and 5 bases, with 14 bases remaining between them. The CDR3 spans 13 residues. Germline CDR1 is ENHRY and CDR2 is SYGVKD.

This clone was picked up one time. This sequence joins TRBV6-5 and TRBJ1-4; D may be TRBD1 (5 bases). Germline values: CDR1 MNHEY, CDR2 SVGAGI. This CDR3 spans 11 amino acids. Trimming took 5 bases from V and 12 from J, leaving 10 bases between them. The CDR3 DNA is TGTGCCAGCAGTCGGGGGAAGGAACTGTTTTTT. It yields the protein CASSRGKELFF.

The chain links TRBV2 to TRBJ1-4, with D possibly TRBD1 on 5 matching bases. CDR1 and CDR2 (germline): SNHLY, FYNNEI. CDR3 length: 14 amino acids. Trimming left V 5 bases short and J 5 bases short, with 12 bases between. CDR3 bases: TGTGCCAGCAGTAAGGACGGGGGAAATGAAAAACTGTTTTTT. Amino acids: CASSKDGGNEKLFF. The whole variable domain, filled in from reference TRBV2 and TRBJ1-4, reads EPEVTQTPSHQVTQMGQEVILRCVPISNHLYFYWYRQILGQKVEFLVSFYNNEISEKSEIFDDQFSVERPDGSNFTLKIRSTKLEDSAMYFCASSKDGGNEKLFFGSGTQLSVL.

This clone was counted between two and nine times. This chain uses TRBV11-2 with TRBJ2-7; 12 positions match TRBD2. The ends lost 5 bases at V and 4 bases at J; junction bases unmatched: 6. CDR1 is SGHAT and CDR2 is FQNNGV in the germline V gene. This CDR3 contains 15 residues. CDR3 loop: CASSPLAGGRYEQYF. CDR3 DNA: TGTGCCAGCAGCCCACTAGCGGGAGGTCGATACGAGCAGTACTTC. The whole variable domain, filled in from reference TRBV11-2 and TRBJ2-7, reads EAGVAQSPRYKIIEKRQSVAFWCNPISGHATLYWYQQILGQGPKLLIQFQNNGVVDDSQLPKDRFSAERLKGVDSTLKIQPAKLEDSAVYLCASSPLAGGRYEQYFGPGTRLTVT.

The chain joins TRBV30 to TRBJ1-1, with 12 bases fitting TRBD1. V trimming: 1 base; J trimming: 5 bases; junction bases outside the gene matches: 5. The CDR3 is 15 residues long. Germline-derived CDR1 and CDR2 are GTSNPN and SVGIG (reference sequence). DNA for the CDR3: TGTGCCTGGAGTGGGGACAGGGGGCTGTGGACTGAAGCTTTCTTT. Protein: CAWSGDRGLWTEAFF.

The chain is built from TRBV5-6 and TRBJ2-5; 8 bases map to TRBD2. The CDR3 length is 15 residues. Per the germline V gene, CDR1 is SGHDT and CDR2 is YYEEEE. Trimming at V came to 6 bases and at J to 4 bases, leaving 11 bases not matched to a gene. CDR3 coding DNA: TGTGCCAGCACTCCGATACGGGGGGGACGAGAGACCCAGTACTTC. This sequence encodes CASTPIRGGRETQYF.

This clone was detected only once. The V and J genes are TRBV9 and TRBJ2-3; a weak D match, TRBD1 (5 bases). This CDR3 has 15 residues. V was pared by 0 bases and J by 6 bases, with 14 bases between. Germline CDR1 SGDLS, CDR2 YYNGEE. CDR3 coding DNA: TGTGCCAGCAGCGTAGGGGGCAGGGAAAGGGATACGCAGTATTTT. Translating gives CASSVGGRERDTQYF.

This clone was seen only once. The sample holds other DNA sequences that translate to the same CDR3. The CDR3 DNA reads as TGTGCCTCCAAGGGGAGCAATCAGCCCCAGCATTTT. Translated: CASKGSNQPQHF. The rearrangement uses TRBV28 and TRBJ1-5; weak D call: TRBD1 (5 bases). The CDR3 runs 12 residues. The germline V gene encodes CDR1 MDHEN and CDR2 SYDVKM. Trimming took 11 bases from V and 1 from J, leaving 9 bases between them.

This rearrangement joins TRBV7-9 to TRBJ1-6; 7 positions match TRBD1. V lost 4 bases and J lost 13; bases outside the gene matches: 10. Germline CDR1 and CDR2: SEHNR and FQNEAQ (reference sequence). The CDR3 loop spans 14 amino acids. The CDR3 spells CASSSNLLGQPLHF. CDR3 nucleotide sequence: TGTGCCAGCAGCTCAAATTTATTGGGACAGCCCCTCCACTTT.

The chain employs TRBV5-4 and TRBJ2-3; the match to TRBD1 covers 8 bases. This CDR3 is 15 amino acids long. CDR1 and CDR2 from the germline V gene are SGHNT and YYREEE (reference sequence). Trimming removed 3 bases from V and 0 bases from J; junction bases left unmatched: 3. The DNA for the CDR3 is TGTGCCAGCAGCTCCGGGGACAGGAGCACAGATACGCAGTATTTT. Its protein product is CASSSGDRSTDTQYF. The complete variable domain, with remaining parts taken from reference TRBV5-4 and TRBJ2-3, reads ETGVTQSPTHLIKTRGQQVTLRCSSQSGHNTVSWYQQALGQGPQFIFQYYREEENGRGNFPPRFSGLQFPNYSSELNVNALELDDSALYLCASSSGDRSTDTQYFGPGTRLTVL.

This chain links TRBV6-1 with TRBJ2-7; 9 bases are a match to TRBD1. Germline CDR1 reads MNHNS; CDR2 reads SASEGT. V gave up 6 bases and J gave up 6 bases; unmatched junction bases: 12. The CDR3 has 15 amino acids. Written as DNA, the CDR3 is TGTGCCAGCAGCTTCATCGCGGGACAGGGAAGCGAGCAGTACTTC. Amino acids: CASSFIAGQGSEQYF.

The chain couples TRBV4-1 to TRBJ1-2; D perhaps matches TRBD1 (5 bases). This CDR3 has 15 residues. Germline V gene data show CDR1 as MGHRA and CDR2 as YSYEKL. The V gene lost 0 bases and the J gene lost 1 base, with 9 bases spanning the gap. In DNA form, the CDR3 reads TGCGCCAGCAGCCAAGATCTTCAGGGTAACTATGGCTACACCTTC. It encodes CASSQDLQGNYGYTF.

V gene TRBV7-9 combines with J gene TRBJ2-7; 8 nucleotides agree with TRBD2. The junction had 8 bases not matched to a gene; V was cut back by 0 bases and J by 4 bases. The CDR3 totals 16 residues. Germline V lookup: CDR1 SEHNR, CDR2 FQNEAQ (reference sequence). The CDR3 loop is CASSLASLAGRYEQYF. The CDR3 nucleotides read TGTGCCAGCAGCTTAGCTTCGCTAGCGGGTCGGTACGAGCAGTACTTC.

The chain is built from TRBV29-1 and TRBJ1-2; D may be TRBD1 (5 bases). Looked up from germline, CDR1 is SQVTM and CDR2 is ANQGSEA. The CDR3 covers 12 residues. V lost 6 bases to trimming and J lost 3 bases, with 11 bases between them. The chain's CDR3 is CSVYGTDYGYTF. CDR3 in DNA: TGCAGCGTCTACGGGACGGACTATGGCTACACCTTC.

The chain couples TRBV7-2 to TRBJ1-2; D not resolved. The germline CDR1 and CDR2 sequences are SGHTA and FQGNSA. Trimming shortened V by 7 bases and J by 8 bases, and 14 bases separated the two germline ends. The CDR3 runs to 12 residues. This chain's CDR3 is CASTLGQGGYTF. The DNA for the CDR3 is TGTGCCAGCACATTAGGGCAAGGGGGCTACACCTTC.

The chain joins TRBV4-1 to TRBJ2-5, with 10 bases identical to TRBD2. CDR1 and CDR2 (germline): MGHRA, YSYEKL. After removal of 1 base from V and 2 bases from J, the junction contained 7 bases not matched to a gene. The CDR3 length is 17 residues. The DNA for the CDR3 is TGCGCCAGCAGCCAAGTCCCTAGCGGGAGATATCAAGAGACCCAGTACTTC. Protein product: CASSQVPSGRYQETQYF.

V and J are TRBV5-1 and TRBJ2-1, with 9 bases matching TRBD1. This CDR3 is built from 15 residues. Germline CDR1 is SGHRS and CDR2 is YFSETQ. The V segment lost 0 bases and the J segment 5 bases; nucleotides outside the gene matches: 3. Written as DNA, the CDR3 is TGCGCCAGCAGCTTGGTGGGGACAGGGCACAATGAGCAGTTCTTC. It encodes CASSLVGTGHNEQFF.

The chain has TRBV28 and TRBJ2-3; D is unresolved. Per germline, CDR1 MDHEN and CDR2 SYDVKM. The CDR3 extends over 14 amino acids. V was shortened by 5 bases and J by 0 bases, with 9 bases between the two germline ends. The CDR3 region is CASSPMSSTDTQYF. For the CDR3, the DNA is TGTGCCAGCAGTCCGATGAGTAGCACAGATACGCAGTATTTT.

The chain combines TRBV19 with TRBJ1-2, with unresolved D. Germline lookup yields CDR1 LNHDA and CDR2 SQIVND (reference sequence). CDR3 length: 17 residues. Trimming removed 3 bases at V and 5 bases at J, with 22 bases between. The CDR3 here is CASSIWETIGHAYGYTF. Here the CDR3 DNA reads TGTGCCAGTAGTATTTGGGAGACTATAGGGCACGCGTATGGCTACACCTTC.

This chain uses TRBV6-6 with TRBJ1-1; possibly TRBD1 for D (5 bases). This CDR3 has 15 residues. The germline V gene encodes CDR1 MNHNY and CDR2 SVGAGI (reference sequence). Trimming left V 3 bases short and J 0 bases short, with 11 bases between. The CDR3 sequence: CASSYGGGMNTEAFF. The CDR3 region has the DNA TGTGCCAGCAGTTATGGGGGTGGGATGAACACTGAAGCTTTCTTT.

The chain employs TRBV4-1 and TRBJ2-1, with 12 bases identical to TRBD2. The germline V gene has CDR1 MGHRA and CDR2 YSYEKL. There are 20 residues in the CDR3. V shed 0 bases and J 7 bases; nucleotides not matched to a gene: 16. For the CDR3, the DNA is TGCGCCAGCAGCCAAGAACGCCTAGCGGGGGGGCGATTCTCGGGGAATGAGCAGTTCTTC. Its translation: CASSQERLAGGRFSGNEQFF.

Of note for this clone: Germline and junction disagree at one end, which may indicate a read error. The same CDR3 can be traced to other DNA sequences in this sample. The V and J genes are TRBV7-7 and TRBJ2-2; 7 nucleotides match TRBD1. Germline V gene sequence: CDR1 SSHAT, CDR2 FNYEAQ (reference sequence). The CDR3 contains 14 residues. This chain's CDR3 is CASSRTGNTGELFF. DNA for the CDR3: TGTGCTAGCAGTCGGACAGGGAACACCGGGGAGCTGTTTTTT.

To note about this clone: The same CDR3 can be traced to other DNA sequences in this sample. The rearrangement links TRBV11-3 to TRBJ2-7; the D gene is possibly TRBD2 (5 bases). From germline, CDR1 is SGHNT and CDR2 YENEEA. The CDR3 is 12 amino acids. V was trimmed by 1 base and J by 7 bases, leaving 8 bases between them. This chain's CDR3 is CASSLGSGEQYF. CDR3 bases: TGTGCCAGCAGCTTAGGGTCGGGGGAGCAGTACTTC.

This chain joins TRBV6-1 and TRBJ1-3, with D possibly TRBD1 on 6 matching bases. The V gene's germline CDR1 is MNHNS and CDR2 SASEGT. The CDR3 loop spans 15 amino acids. The germline V and J ends were trimmed by 5 bases and 0 bases, with 11 bases remaining between them. The CDR3 DNA is TGTGCCAGCAGTACCGGACAGAGCTCTGGAAACACCATATATTTT. As protein: CASSTGQSSGNTIYF.